This record looks at one TCR beta chain sequence and its context. Participant-reported clinical history was the basis for cohort assignment. The data derive from a study of blood T cell repertoires in COVID-19. Overall study: The cDNA or gDNA used as material had been derived from T cells, B-cell-depleted T cells, or PBMCs.

Some clones are missing from TCRdb's copy, which holds only in-frame ones; the method was immunoSEQ multiplex PCR. The sample lists roughly 330,000 clones, 80% to 90% occurring once. The receptor comes from a woman younger than 30 who had recovered from COVID-19. Material for sequencing was PBMCs or T cells enriched from blood (not recorded which).

The CDR3 nucleotides are TGTGCCAGCAGCTTAGCCCACCAACATCGCAGCTCTGGAAACACCATATATTTT. The encoded protein is CASSLAHQHRSSGNTIYF. This chain links TRBV7-9 with TRBJ1-3, with D hard to call. This CDR3 is 18 amino acids long. CDR1 and CDR2 from the germline V gene are SEHNR and FQNEAQ (reference sequence). V gave up 0 bases and J gave up 0 bases, with 15 bases separating them.